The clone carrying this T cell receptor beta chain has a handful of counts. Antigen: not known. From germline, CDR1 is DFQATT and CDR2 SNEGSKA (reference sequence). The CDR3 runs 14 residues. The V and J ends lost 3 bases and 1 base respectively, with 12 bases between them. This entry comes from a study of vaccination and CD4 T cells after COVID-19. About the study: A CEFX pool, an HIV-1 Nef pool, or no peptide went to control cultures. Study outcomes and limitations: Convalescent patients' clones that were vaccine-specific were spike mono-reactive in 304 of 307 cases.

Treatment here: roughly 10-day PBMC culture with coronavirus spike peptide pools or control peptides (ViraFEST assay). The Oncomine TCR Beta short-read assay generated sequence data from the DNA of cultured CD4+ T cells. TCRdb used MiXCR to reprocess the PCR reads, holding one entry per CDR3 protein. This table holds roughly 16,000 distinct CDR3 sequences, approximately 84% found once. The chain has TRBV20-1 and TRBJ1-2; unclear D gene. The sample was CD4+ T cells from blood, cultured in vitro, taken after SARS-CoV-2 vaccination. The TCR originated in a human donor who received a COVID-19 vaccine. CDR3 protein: CSASRLGLNYGYTF. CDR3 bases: TGCAGTGCTAGTAGACTGGGCCTTAACTATGGCTACACCTTC.